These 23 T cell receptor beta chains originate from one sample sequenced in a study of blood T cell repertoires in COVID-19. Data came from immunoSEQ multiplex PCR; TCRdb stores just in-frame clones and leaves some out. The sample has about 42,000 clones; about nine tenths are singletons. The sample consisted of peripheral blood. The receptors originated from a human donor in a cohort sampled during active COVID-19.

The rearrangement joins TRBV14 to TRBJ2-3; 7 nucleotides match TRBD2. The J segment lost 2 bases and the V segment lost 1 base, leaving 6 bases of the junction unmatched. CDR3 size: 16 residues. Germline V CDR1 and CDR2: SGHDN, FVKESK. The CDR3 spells CASSQVGGLHTDTQYF. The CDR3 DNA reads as TGTGCCAGCAGCCAAGTCGGGGGACTACACACAGATACGCAGTATTTT.

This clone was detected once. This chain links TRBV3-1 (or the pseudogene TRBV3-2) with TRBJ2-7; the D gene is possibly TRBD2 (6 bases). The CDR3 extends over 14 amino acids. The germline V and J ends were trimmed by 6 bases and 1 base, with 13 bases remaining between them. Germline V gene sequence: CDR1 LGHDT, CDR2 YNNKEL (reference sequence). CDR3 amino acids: CASSASGRSYEQYF. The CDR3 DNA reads TGTGCCAGCAGTGCCTCAGGGAGGTCCTACGAGCAGTACTTC.

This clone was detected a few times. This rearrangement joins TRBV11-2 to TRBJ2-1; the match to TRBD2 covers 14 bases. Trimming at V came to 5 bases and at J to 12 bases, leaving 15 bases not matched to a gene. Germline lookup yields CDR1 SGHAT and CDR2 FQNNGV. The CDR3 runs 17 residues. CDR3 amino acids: CASSPTIGLAGGHGQFF. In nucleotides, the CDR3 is TGTGCCAGCAGCCCCACTATCGGACTAGCGGGGGGCCATGGGCAGTTCTTC.

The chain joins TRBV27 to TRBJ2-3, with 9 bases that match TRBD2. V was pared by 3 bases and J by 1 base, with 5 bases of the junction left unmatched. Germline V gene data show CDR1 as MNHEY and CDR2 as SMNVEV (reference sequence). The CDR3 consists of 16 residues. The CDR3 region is CASSFGREGGTDTQYF. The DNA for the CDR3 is TGTGCCAGCAGTTTTGGGCGGGAGGGAGGCACAGATACGCAGTATTTT.

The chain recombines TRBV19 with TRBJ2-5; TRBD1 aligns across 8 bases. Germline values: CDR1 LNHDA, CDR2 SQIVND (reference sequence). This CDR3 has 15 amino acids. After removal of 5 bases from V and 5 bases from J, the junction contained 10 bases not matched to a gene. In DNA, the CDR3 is TGTGCCAGTAGTTCCCGGACAGGGATGAGGGAGACCCAGTACTTC. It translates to CASSSRTGMRETQYF.

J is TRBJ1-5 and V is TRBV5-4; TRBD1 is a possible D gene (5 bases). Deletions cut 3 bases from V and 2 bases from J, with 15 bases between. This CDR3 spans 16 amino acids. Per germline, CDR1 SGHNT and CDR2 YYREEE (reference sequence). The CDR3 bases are TGTGCCAGCAGCTCCCAAGGGGAGGGCGGCAATCAGCCCCAGCATTTT. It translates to CASSSQGEGGNQPQHF.

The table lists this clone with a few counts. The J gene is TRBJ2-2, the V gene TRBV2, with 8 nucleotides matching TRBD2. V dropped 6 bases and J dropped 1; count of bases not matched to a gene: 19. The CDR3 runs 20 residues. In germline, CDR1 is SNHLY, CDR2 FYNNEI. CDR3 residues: CASRHTGTSGQAKNTGELFF. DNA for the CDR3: TGTGCCAGCAGACATACGGGAACTAGCGGACAAGCTAAGAACACCGGGGAGCTGTTTTTT.

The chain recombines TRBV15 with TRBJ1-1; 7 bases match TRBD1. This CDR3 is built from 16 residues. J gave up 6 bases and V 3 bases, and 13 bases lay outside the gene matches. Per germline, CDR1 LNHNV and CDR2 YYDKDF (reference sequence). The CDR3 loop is CATSSPTGINWAEAFF. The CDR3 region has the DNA TGTGCCACCAGCAGCCCGACAGGGATCAACTGGGCTGAAGCTTTCTTT.

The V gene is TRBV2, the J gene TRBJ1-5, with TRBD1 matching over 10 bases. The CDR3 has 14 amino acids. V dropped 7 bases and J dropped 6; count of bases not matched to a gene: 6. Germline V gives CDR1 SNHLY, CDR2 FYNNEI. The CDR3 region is CASMGQGMSQPQHF. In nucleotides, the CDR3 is TGTGCCAGCATGGGACAGGGGATGAGTCAGCCCCAGCATTTT.

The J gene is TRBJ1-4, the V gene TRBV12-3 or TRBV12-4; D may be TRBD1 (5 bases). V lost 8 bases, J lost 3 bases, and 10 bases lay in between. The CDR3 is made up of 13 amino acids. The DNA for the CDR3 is TGTGCCAGCTCTGGGGGGGCTAATGAAAAACTGTTTTTT. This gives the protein CASSGGANEKLFF.

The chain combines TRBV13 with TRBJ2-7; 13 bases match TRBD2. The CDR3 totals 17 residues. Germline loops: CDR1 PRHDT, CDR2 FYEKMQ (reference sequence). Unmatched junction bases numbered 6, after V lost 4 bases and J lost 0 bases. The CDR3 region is CASSWTSGGLSSYEQYF. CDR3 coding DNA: TGTGCCAGCAGCTGGACTAGCGGGGGTTTGAGCTCCTACGAGCAGTACTTC.

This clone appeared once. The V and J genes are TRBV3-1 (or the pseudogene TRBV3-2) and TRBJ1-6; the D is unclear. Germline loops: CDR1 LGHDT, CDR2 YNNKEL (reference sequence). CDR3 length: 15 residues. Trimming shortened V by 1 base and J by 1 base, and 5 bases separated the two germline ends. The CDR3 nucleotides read TGTGCCAGCAGCCAAGGGGAGTCCTATAATTCACCCCTCCACTTT. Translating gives CASSQGESYNSPLHF.

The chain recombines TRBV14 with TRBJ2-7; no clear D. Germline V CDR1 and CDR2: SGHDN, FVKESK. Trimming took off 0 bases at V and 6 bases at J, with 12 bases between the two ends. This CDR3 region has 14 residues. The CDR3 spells CASSQDSVRGEQYF. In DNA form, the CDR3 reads TGTGCCAGCAGCCAAGATAGTGTTAGAGGCGAGCAGTACTTC.

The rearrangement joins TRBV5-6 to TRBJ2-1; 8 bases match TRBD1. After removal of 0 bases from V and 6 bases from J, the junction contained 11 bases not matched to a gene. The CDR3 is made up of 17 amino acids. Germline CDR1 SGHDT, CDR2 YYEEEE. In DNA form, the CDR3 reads TGTGCCAGCAGCTTGGGCCCAATGACAGGGGTCGGCAATGAGCAGTTCTTC. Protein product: CASSLGPMTGVGNEQFF.

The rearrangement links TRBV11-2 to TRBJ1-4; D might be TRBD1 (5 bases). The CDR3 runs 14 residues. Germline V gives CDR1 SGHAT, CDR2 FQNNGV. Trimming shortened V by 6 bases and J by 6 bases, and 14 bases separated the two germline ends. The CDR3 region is CASRPDNYHEKLFF. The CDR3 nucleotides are TGTGCCAGCAGACCGGACAATTACCATGAAAAACTGTTTTTT. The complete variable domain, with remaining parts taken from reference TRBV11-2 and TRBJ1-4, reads EAGVAQSPRYKIIEKRQSVAFWCNPISGHATLYWYQQILGQGPKLLIQFQNNGVVDDSQLPKDRFSAERLKGVDSTLKIQPAKLEDSAVYLCASRPDNYHEKLFFGSGTQLSVL.

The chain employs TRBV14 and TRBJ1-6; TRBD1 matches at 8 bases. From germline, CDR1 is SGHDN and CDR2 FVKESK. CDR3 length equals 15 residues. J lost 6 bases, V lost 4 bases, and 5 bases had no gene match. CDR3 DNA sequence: TGTGCCAGCAGCCTCCGGGACAGGACTAATTCACCCCTCCACTTT. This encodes CASSLRDRTNSPLHF.

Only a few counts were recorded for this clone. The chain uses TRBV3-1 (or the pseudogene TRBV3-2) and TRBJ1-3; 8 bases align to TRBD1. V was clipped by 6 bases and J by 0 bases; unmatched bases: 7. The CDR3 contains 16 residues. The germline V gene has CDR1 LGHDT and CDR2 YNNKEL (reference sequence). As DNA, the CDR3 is TGTGCCAGCAGAGACAGGGGTCTTAGCTCTGGAAACACCATATATTTT. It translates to CASRDRGLSSGNTIYF.

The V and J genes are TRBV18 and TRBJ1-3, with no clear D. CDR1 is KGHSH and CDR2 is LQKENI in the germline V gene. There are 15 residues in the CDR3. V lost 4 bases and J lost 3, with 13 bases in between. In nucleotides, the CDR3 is TGTGCCAGCTCACGGACGGCCGAGGGTGGAAACACCATATATTTT. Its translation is CASSRTAEGGNTIYF.

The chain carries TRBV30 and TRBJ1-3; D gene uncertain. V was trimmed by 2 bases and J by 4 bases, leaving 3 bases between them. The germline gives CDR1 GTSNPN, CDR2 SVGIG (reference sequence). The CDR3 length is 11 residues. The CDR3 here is CAWSSGNTIYF. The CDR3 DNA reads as TGTGCCTGGAGTTCAGGAAACACCATATATTTT.

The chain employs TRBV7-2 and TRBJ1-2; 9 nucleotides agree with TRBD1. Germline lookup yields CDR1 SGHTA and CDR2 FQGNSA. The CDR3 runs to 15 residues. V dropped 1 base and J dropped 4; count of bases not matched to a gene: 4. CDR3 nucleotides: TGTGCCAGCAGCTTAGGGGACAGGGTTACCTATGGCTACACCTTC. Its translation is CASSLGDRVTYGYTF.

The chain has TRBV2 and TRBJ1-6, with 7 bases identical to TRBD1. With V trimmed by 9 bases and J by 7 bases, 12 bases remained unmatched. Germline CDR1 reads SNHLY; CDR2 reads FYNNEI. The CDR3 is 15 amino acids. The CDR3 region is CARGDRPHSNSPLHF. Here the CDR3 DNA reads TGTGCCAGGGGGGACAGACCTCATTCAAATTCACCCCTCCACTTT.

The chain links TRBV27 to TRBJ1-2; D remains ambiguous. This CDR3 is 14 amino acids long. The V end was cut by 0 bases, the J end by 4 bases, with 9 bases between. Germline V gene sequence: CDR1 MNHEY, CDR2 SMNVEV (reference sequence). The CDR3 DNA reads TGTGCCAGCAGTTTATCTCCCTCAGTCTATGGCTACACCTTC. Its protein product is CASSLSPSVYGYTF.

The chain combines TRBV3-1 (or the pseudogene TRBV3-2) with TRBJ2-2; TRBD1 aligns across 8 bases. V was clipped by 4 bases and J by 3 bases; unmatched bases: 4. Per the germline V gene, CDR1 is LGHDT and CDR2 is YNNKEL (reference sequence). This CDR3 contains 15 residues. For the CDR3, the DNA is TGTGCCAGCAGCCGCGGACAGGGCTACACCGGGGAGCTGTTTTTT. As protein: CASSRGQGYTGELFF.